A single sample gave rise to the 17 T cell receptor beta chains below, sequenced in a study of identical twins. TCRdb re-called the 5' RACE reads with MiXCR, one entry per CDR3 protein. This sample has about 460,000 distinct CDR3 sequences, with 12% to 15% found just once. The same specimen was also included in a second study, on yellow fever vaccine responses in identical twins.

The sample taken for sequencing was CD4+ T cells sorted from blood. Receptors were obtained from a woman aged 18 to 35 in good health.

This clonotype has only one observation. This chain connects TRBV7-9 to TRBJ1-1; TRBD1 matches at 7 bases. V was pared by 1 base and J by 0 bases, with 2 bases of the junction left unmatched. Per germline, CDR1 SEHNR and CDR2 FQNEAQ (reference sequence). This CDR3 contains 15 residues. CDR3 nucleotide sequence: TGTGCCAGCAGCTTAGGGACAGGCGTGAACACTGAAGCTTTCTTT. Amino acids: CASSLGTGVNTEAFF.

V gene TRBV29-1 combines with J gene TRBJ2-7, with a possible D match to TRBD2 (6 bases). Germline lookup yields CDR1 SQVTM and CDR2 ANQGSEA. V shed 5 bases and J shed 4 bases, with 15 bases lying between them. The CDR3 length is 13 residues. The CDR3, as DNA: TGCAGCGTTTCGCGGGGTCCCGTGTACGAGCAGTACTTC. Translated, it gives CSVSRGPVYEQYF.

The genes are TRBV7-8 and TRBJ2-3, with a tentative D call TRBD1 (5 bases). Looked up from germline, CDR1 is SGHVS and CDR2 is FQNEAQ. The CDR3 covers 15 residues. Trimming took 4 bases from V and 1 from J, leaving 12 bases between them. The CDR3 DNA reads TGTGCCAGCAGCTCTCCTGTCAGGGGCACAGATACGCAGTATTTT. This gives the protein CASSSPVRGTDTQYF.

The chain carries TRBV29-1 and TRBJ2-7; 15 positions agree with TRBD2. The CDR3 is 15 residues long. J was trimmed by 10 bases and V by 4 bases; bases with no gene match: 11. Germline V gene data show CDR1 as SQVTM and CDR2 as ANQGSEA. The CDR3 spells CSVGPSGLAGGIQYF. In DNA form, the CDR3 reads TGCAGCGTTGGGCCCTCGGGACTAGCGGGAGGTATACAGTACTTC.

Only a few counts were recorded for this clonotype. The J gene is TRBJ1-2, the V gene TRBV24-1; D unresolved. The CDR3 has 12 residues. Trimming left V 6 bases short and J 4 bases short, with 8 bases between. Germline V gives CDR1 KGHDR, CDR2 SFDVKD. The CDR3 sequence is CATSMFGYGYTF. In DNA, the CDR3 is TGTGCCACCAGTATGTTCGGCTATGGCTACACCTTC.

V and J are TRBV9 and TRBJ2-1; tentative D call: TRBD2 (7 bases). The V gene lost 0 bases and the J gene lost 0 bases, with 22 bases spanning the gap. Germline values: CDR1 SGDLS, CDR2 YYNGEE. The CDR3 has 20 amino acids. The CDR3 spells CASSVEAGGRGDFSYNEQFF. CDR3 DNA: TGTGCCAGCAGCGTAGAAGCCGGGGGGCGGGGCGACTTCTCCTACAATGAGCAGTTCTTC. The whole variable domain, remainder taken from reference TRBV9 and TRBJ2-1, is DSGVTQTPKHLITATGQRVTLRCSPRSGDLSVYWYQQSLDQGLQFLIQYYNGEERAKGNILERFSAQQFPDLHSELNLSSLELGDSALYFCASSVEAGGRGDFSYNEQFFGPGTRLTVL.

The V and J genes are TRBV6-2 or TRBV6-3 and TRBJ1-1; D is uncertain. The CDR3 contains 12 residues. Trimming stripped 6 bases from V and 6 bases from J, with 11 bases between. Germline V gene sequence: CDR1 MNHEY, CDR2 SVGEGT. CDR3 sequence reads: CASSPGYPEAFF. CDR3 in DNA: TGTGCCAGCAGCCCCGGATATCCTGAAGCTTTCTTT.

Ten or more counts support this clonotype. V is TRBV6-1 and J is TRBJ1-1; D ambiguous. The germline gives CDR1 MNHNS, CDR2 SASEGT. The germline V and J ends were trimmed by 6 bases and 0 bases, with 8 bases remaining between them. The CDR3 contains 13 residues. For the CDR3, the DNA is TGTGCCAGCAGCCGACAAATGAACACTGAAGCTTTCTTT. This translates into CASSRQMNTEAFF.

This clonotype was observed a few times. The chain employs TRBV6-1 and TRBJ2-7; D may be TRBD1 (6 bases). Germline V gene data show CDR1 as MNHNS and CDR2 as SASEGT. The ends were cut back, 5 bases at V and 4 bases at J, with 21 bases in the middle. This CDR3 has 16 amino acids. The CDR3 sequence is CASSPTGTNRWYEQYF. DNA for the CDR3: TGTGCCAGCAGTCCTACCGGGACAAACAGGTGGTACGAGCAGTACTTC.

The CDR3 DNA follows: TGTGCCACCAGCTCAAGTGGGGGGGCGCGAAGTTTCGAGCAGTACTTC. Residues: CATSSSGGARSFEQYF. The chain employs TRBV15 and TRBJ2-7; D might be TRBD2 (7 bases). The V end was cut by 5 bases, the J end by 6 bases, with 23 bases between. From germline, CDR1 is LNHNV and CDR2 YYDKDF (reference sequence). This CDR3 has 16 residues. Complete variable domain (other parts from reference TRBV15 and TRBJ2-7): DAMVIQNPRYQVTQFGKPVTLSCSQTLNHNVMYWYQQKSSQAPKLLFHYYDKDFNNEADTPDNFQSRRPNTSFCFLDIRSPGLGDTAMYLCATSSSGGARSFEQYFGPGTRLTVT.

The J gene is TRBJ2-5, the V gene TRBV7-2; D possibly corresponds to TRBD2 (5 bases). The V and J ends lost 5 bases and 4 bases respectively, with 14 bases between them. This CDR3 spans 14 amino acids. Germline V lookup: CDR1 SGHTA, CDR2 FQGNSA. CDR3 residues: CASSIAGRPETQYF. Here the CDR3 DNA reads TGTGCCAGCAGCATTGCGGGCCGACCAGAGACCCAGTACTTC.

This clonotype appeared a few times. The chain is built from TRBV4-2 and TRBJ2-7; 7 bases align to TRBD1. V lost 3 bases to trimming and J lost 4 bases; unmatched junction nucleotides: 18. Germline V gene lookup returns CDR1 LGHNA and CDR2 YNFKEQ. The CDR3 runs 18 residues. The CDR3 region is CASSQSYLGDRKWYEQYF. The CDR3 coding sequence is TGTGCCAGCAGCCAGTCGTATTTGGGGGACAGAAAATGGTACGAGCAGTACTTC.

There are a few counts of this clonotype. DNA for the CDR3: TGCGCCAGCAGCTTGTCCGACAGCAAAAACATTCAGTACTTC. Protein product: CASSLSDSKNIQYF. The chain uses TRBV5-1 and TRBJ2-4, with TRBD1 as a possible D gene (5 bases). The CDR3 is made up of 14 amino acids. Trimming shortened V by 1 base and J by 3 bases, and 8 bases separated the two germline ends. Germline loops: CDR1 SGHRS, CDR2 YFSETQ.

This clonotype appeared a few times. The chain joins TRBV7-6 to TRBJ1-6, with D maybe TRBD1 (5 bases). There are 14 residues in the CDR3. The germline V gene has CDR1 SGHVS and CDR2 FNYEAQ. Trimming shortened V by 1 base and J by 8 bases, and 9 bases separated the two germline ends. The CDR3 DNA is TGTGCCAGCAGCTTAGTCGGGACCCATTCACCCCTCCACTTT. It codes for CASSLVGTHSPLHF.

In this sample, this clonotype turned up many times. CDR3 residues: CASSSWTGGGSPLHF. DNA for the CDR3: TGTGCCAGCAGCTCTTGGACAGGGGGCGGTTCACCCCTCCACTTT. This rearrangement joins TRBV7-2 to TRBJ1-6, with 11 nucleotides matching TRBD1. The CDR3 extends over 15 amino acids. CDR1 and CDR2 (germline): SGHTA, FQGNSA. V lost 4 bases and J lost 9; bases outside the gene matches: 5.

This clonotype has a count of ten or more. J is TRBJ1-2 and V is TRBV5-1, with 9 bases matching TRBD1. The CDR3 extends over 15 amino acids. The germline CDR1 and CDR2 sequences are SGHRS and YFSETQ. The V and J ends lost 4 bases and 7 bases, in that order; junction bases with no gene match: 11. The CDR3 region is CASSEPGTGISGYTF. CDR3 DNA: TGCGCCAGCAGCGAACCCGGGACAGGGATTTCTGGCTACACCTTC.

The CDR3 spells CSVDRVETQYF. CDR3 bases: TGCAGCGTTGACAGGGTCGAGACCCAGTACTTC. The gene calls are TRBV29-1 and TRBJ2-5; TRBD1 is a possible D gene (5 bases). This CDR3 has 11 residues. V lost 3 bases to trimming and J lost 5 bases, with 7 bases between them. In germline, CDR1 is SQVTM, CDR2 ANQGSEA.